The rows below give T cell receptor beta chains drawn from one sample of a study of Ad26.COV2.S vaccination and SARS-CoV-2 variants. Profiling relied on immunoSEQ multiplex PCR, and the TCRdb table lists in-frame clones only, not all of them. The table shows about 350,000 clones, with around 84% occurring only once. The sequencing used peripheral blood, collected in a trial of Ad26.COV2.S vaccine versus placebo. These receptor sequences come from a person aged 18-65 years who received the Ad26.COV2.S COVID-19 vaccine or a placebo. The CDR3 runs from the conserved cysteine through the conserved F or W. D genes are given only for firm matches.

V gene: TRBV9; CDR3 length: 12; J gene: TRBJ1-2; D gene: .; CDR3 DNA: TGTGCCAGCGTCGACCAAGCCTATGGCTACACCTTC; CDR3 protein: CASVDQAYGYTF
V gene: TRBV6-5; CDR3 length: 14; J gene: TRBJ2-2; D gene: .; CDR3 DNA: TGTGCCAGCAGTATAACAGCGAACACCGGGGAGCTGTTTTTT; CDR3 protein: CASSITANTGELFF
V gene: TRBV19; CDR3 length: 14; J gene: TRBJ1-2; D gene: TRBD1; CDR3 DNA: TGTGCCAGTAGTACCCAGGGGGCTAACTATGGCTACACCTTC; CDR3 protein: CASSTQGANYGYTF
V gene: TRBV6-6; CDR3 length: 13; J gene: TRBJ1-2; D gene: .; CDR3 DNA: TGTGCCAGCAGACCCGGGACGAACTATGGCTACACCTTC; CDR3 protein: CASRPGTNYGYTF
V gene: TRBV19; CDR3 length: 17; J gene: TRBJ2-7; D gene: TRBD1; CDR3 DNA: TGTGCCAGTAAACAGAGATGGGACAGTAATCCATCCTACGAGCAGTACTTC; CDR3 protein: CASKQRWDSNPSYEQYF
V gene: TRBV10-3; CDR3 length: 16; J gene: TRBJ2-4; D gene: TRBD2; CDR3 DNA: TGTGCCATCAGTGACTCTAGCGGCCAAGCCAAAAACATTCAGTACTTC; CDR3 protein: CAISDSSGQAKNIQYF
V gene: TRBV6-2/TRBV6-3; CDR3 length: 13; J gene: TRBJ2-2; D gene: .; CDR3 DNA: TGTGCCAGCAGTTATTCCGCGGCCGGGGAGCTGTTTTTT; CDR3 protein: CASSYSAAGELFF
V gene: TRBV19; CDR3 length: 12; J gene: TRBJ1-5; D gene: .; CDR3 DNA: TGTGCCAGTAGTCCCCCAGCCAGCGGGCAGCATTTT; CDR3 protein: CASSPPASGQHF
V gene: TRBV6-5; CDR3 length: 13; J gene: TRBJ1-1; D gene: .; CDR3 DNA: TGTGCCAGCACCCAGGGACCGTGGACTGAAGCTTTCTTT; CDR3 protein: CASTQGPWTEAFF
V gene: TRBV9; CDR3 length: 16; J gene: TRBJ2-3; D gene: TRBD2; CDR3 DNA: TGTGCCAGCAGCCAAACTAGCGGGAGGGCCGCAGATACGCAGTATTTT; CDR3 protein: CASSQTSGRAADTQYF
V gene: TRBV6-1; CDR3 length: 15; J gene: TRBJ2-5; D gene: TRBD1; CDR3 DNA: TGTGCCAGCAGTGAAAGCAGGGGGCCCCAGGAGACCCAGTACTTC; CDR3 protein: CASSESRGPQETQYF
V gene: TRBV7-2; CDR3 length: 16; J gene: TRBJ2-6; D gene: .; CDR3 DNA: TGTGCCAGCAGCTTTTCGGGGGGCGCTGGGGCCAACGTCCTGACTTTC; CDR3 protein: CASSFSGGAGANVLTF
V gene: TRBV5-4; CDR3 length: 16; J gene: TRBJ2-1; D gene: TRBD2; CDR3 DNA: TGTGCCAGCAGCTTAAGGGCGGGAGGCTCCTACAATGAGCAGTTCTTC; CDR3 protein: CASSLRAGGSYNEQFF